This passage covers 28 T cell receptor beta chains from one sample sequenced in a study of cytomegalovirus exposure and HLA in healthy donors. Use of 60 Vbeta and 13 Jbeta primers characterized the PCR. Profiled with immunoSEQ multiplex PCR; TCRdb holds only in-frame clones, not every one. This table has about 190,000 clones, just under 75% appearing once. The sequencing sample was made of PBMCs. The receptors originated from a young man in good health and CMV-seropositive.

This clone showed up just a few times. The V and J genes are TRBV6-6 and TRBJ1-5; 10 bases are shared with TRBD1. The germline CDR1 and CDR2 sequences are MNHNY and SVGAGI (reference sequence). CDR3 length: 16 residues. V shed 4 bases and J 3 bases; nucleotides not matched to a gene: 6. The CDR3, as DNA: TGTGCCAGCAGTTCCTGGGGACAGGGGACCAATCAGCCCCAGCATTTT. It is translated as CASSSWGQGTNQPQHF.

Notes on this clone: The CDR3 does not close with the conserved phenylalanine or tryptophan, likely indicating a read error. This sequence joins TRBV5-4 and TRBJ2-7; D is uncertain. The CDR3 length is 15 residues. Germline V gene lookup returns CDR1 SGHNT and CDR2 YYREEE (reference sequence). V lost 1 base to trimming and J lost 8 bases, with 19 bases between them. CDR3 in DNA: TGTGCCAGCAGCTTGCGGGTGGCCATTGGAGTCAAGCAGTACCTC. It yields the protein CASSLRVAIGVKQYL.

This clone has only a few counts. The V and J genes are TRBV30 and TRBJ1-1, with D possibly being TRBD1 (6 bases). Germline CDR1 GTSNPN, CDR2 SVGIG (reference sequence). The length of the CDR3 is 13 residues. With 7 bases removed from V and 5 bases from J, the gap between germline ends came to 17 bases. The CDR3 DNA reads as TGTGCCTCCCCAAGAACAGGGAAGACTGAAGCTTTCTTT. It yields the protein CASPRTGKTEAFF. Variable domain in full (rest from reference TRBV30 and TRBJ1-1): SQTIHQWPATLVQPVGSPLSLECTVEGTSNPNLYWYRQAAGRGLQLLFYSVGIGQISSEVPQNLSASRPQDRQFILSSKKLLLSDSGFYLCASPRTGKTEAFFGQGTRLTVV.

The chain carries TRBV2 and TRBJ1-4, with D maybe TRBD1 (5 bases). This CDR3 spans 14 amino acids. The germline V gene encodes CDR1 SNHLY and CDR2 FYNNEI. Between the trimmed V and J ends, which lost 6 bases and 8 bases, there was a span of 16 bases. CDR3 sequence: CASRSDYGGEKLFF. DNA for the CDR3: TGTGCCAGCAGATCGGACTACGGGGGGGAAAAACTGTTTTTT.

The chain has TRBV7-2 and TRBJ1-3; perhaps TRBD1 as D (6 bases). Trimming stripped 5 bases from V and 4 bases from J, with 15 bases between. Germline-derived CDR1 and CDR2 are SGHTA and FQGNSA. This CDR3 is built from 15 residues. In DNA form, the CDR3 reads TGTGCCAGCAGCCCCATAGGGGGAGTCGGAAACACCATATATTTT. It specifies CASSPIGGVGNTIYF.

The DNA for the CDR3 is TGTGCCAGCAGCTTTTTCTCACAAGGCCGATCGGGTGGCTACACCTTC. It yields the protein CASSFFSQGRSGGYTF. The chain is built from TRBV7-2 and TRBJ1-2; no definite D call. Trimming left V 3 bases short and J 7 bases short, with 21 bases between. The CDR3 is 16 residues long. The germline V gene encodes CDR1 SGHTA and CDR2 FQGNSA. Drawing the rest from reference TRBV7-2 and TRBJ1-2, the complete variable domain is GAGVSQSPSNKVTEKGKDVELRCDPISGHTALYWYRQSLGQGLEFLIYFQGNSAPDKSGLPSDRFSAERTGGSVSTLTIQRTQQEDSAVYLCASSFFSQGRSGGYTFGSGTRLTVV.

The V and J genes are TRBV6-4 and TRBJ1-1, with D tentatively TRBD1 (6 bases). Germline V gene lookup returns CDR1 MRHNA and CDR2 SNTAGT. The CDR3 has 14 residues. V was pared by 6 bases and J by 1 base, with 12 bases between. CDR3 amino acids: CASRRQVGNTEAFF. CDR3 sequence (DNA): TGTGCCAGCAGGAGACAGGTTGGGAACACTGAAGCTTTCTTT.

This chain connects TRBV10-3 to TRBJ2-3; 7 nucleotides line up with TRBD1. The CDR3 has 14 residues. The germline V gene encodes CDR1 ENHRY and CDR2 SYGVKD. The trim removed 6 bases at V and 5 bases at J, leaving 8 bases unmatched. CDR3 protein: CAIRPTGVGDTQYF. CDR3 DNA sequence: TGTGCCATCAGGCCTACAGGGGTAGGAGATACGCAGTATTTT.

DNA for the CDR3: TGTGCCAGCAGCCAAGGAGGCTGGGGAGGCACAGATACGCAGTATTTT. Translation: CASSQGGWGGTDTQYF. This chain uses TRBV4-2 with TRBJ2-3, with TRBD2 as a possible D gene (5 bases). This CDR3 contains 16 residues. V lost 1 base, J lost 1 base, and 12 bases lay in between. Looked up from germline, CDR1 is LGHNA and CDR2 is YNFKEQ.

This rearrangement joins TRBV5-5 to TRBJ1-2; D unclear. Germline CDR1 is SGHKS and CDR2 is YYEKEE (reference sequence). Trimming stripped 0 bases from V and 8 bases from J, with 5 bases between. The CDR3 spans 11 residues. CDR3 loop: CASSLGGGYTF. The CDR3 coding sequence is TGTGCCAGCAGCTTGGGAGGGGGCTACACCTTC.

The genes are TRBV19 and TRBJ2-5, with unresolved D. There are 15 residues in the CDR3. The germline V and J ends were trimmed by 4 bases and 0 bases, with 12 bases remaining between them. Looked up from germline, CDR1 is LNHDA and CDR2 is SQIVND (reference sequence). The CDR3, as DNA: TGTGCCAGTAGTAAGGCGACACCGTACCAAGAGACCCAGTACTTC. It specifies CASSKATPYQETQYF.

The chain carries TRBV6-5 and TRBJ1-1; D call uncertain. Germline assignment: CDR1 MNHEY and CDR2 SVGAGI. CDR3 size: 14 residues. Trimming stripped 4 bases from V and 0 bases from J, with 9 bases between. In nucleotides, the CDR3 is TGTGCCAGCAGTTTAGACTTTATGAACACTGAAGCTTTCTTT. It translates to CASSLDFMNTEAFF.

Of note for this clone: The junction departs from germline at one end; a sequencing error may be responsible. V gene TRBV7-9 combines with J gene TRBJ1-1, with 8 positions matching TRBD1. Germline V CDR1 and CDR2: SEHNR, FQNEAQ (reference sequence). The CDR3 consists of 14 residues. The CDR3 bases are TGTTCCAGCAGCTTCACAGGGGGAAACACTGAAGCTTTCTTT. Translated, it gives CSSSFTGGNTEAFF.

The V and J genes are TRBV5-6 and TRBJ1-2; 8 bases are shared with TRBD1. CDR1 is SGHDT and CDR2 is YYEEEE in the germline V gene. The CDR3 extends over 15 amino acids. Unmatched junction bases numbered 6, after V lost 4 bases and J lost 1 base. Here the CDR3 reads CASSTGTGFNYGYTF. The CDR3 bases are TGTGCCAGCAGCACCGGGACAGGCTTTAACTATGGCTACACCTTC. Based on the CDR3 plus reference TRBV5-6 and TRBJ1-2, the full variable domain is DAGVTQSPTHLIKTRGQQVTLRCSPKSGHDTVSWYQQALGQGPQFIFQYYEEEERQRGNFPDRFSGHQFPNYSSELNVNALLLGDSALYLCASSTGTGFNYGYTFGSGTRLTVV.

This clone was observed a few times. This sequence joins TRBV4-3 and TRBJ2-7; 9 positions match TRBD1. Trimming removed 3 bases from V and 3 bases from J; junction bases left unmatched: 12. Germline lookup yields CDR1 LGHNA and CDR2 YSLEER. The CDR3 has 17 residues. CDR3: CASSQAPTGQGFYEQYF. The CDR3 DNA reads as TGCGCCAGCAGCCAGGCTCCAACGGGACAGGGTTTCTACGAGCAGTACTTC.

The chain joins TRBV27 to TRBJ2-2; TRBD2 aligns across 7 bases. The CDR3 has 16 residues. The germline V gene has CDR1 MNHEY and CDR2 SMNVEV (reference sequence). V lost 3 bases, J lost 3 bases, and 7 bases stayed unmatched. CDR3 DNA: TGTGCCAGCAGTTTGAAAAGGACTAGTCACACCGGGGAGCTGTTTTTT. It encodes CASSLKRTSHTGELFF.

This clone was recorded a few times. The chain carries TRBV27 and TRBJ1-5, with 7 nucleotides matching TRBD1. This CDR3 is 16 amino acids long. Germline CDR1 is MNHEY and CDR2 is SMNVEV (reference sequence). The V gene end was trimmed by 5 bases and the J gene end by 6 bases; junction bases not matched to a gene: 13. The CDR3 loop is CASSPSDRRGIQPQHF. CDR3 nucleotides: TGTGCCAGCAGTCCATCGGACAGGCGTGGCATTCAGCCCCAGCATTTT.

V gene TRBV10-3 combines with J gene TRBJ2-7; possibly TRBD2 for D (6 bases). In germline, CDR1 is ENHRY, CDR2 SYGVKD. Deletions cut 7 bases from V and 0 bases from J, with 16 bases between. The CDR3 contains 15 residues. The CDR3 loop is CAITNGSLSSYEQYF. The CDR3 DNA is TGTGCCATCACAAACGGGAGTCTCAGCTCCTACGAGCAGTACTTC.

This clone was counted a single time. V gene TRBV5-6 combines with J gene TRBJ1-6, with 10 bases lining up with TRBD1. The CDR3 totals 15 residues. The germline gives CDR1 SGHDT, CDR2 YYEEEE. V dropped 4 bases and J dropped 7; count of bases not matched to a gene: 5. The CDR3 DNA sequence: TGTGCCAGCAGCCGAGGGACAGGGGTAAATTCACCCCTCCACTTT. Residues: CASSRGTGVNSPLHF.

V usage is TRBV5-1 and J usage is TRBJ2-1; a weak D match, TRBD2 (7 bases). The V gene lost 2 bases and the J gene lost 3 bases, with 12 bases spanning the gap. The CDR3 covers 15 residues. CDR1 and CDR2 from the germline V gene are SGHRS and YFSETQ. DNA for the CDR3: TGCGCCAGCAGCTTAGGGGGGGTCGGCTACAATGAGCAGTTCTTC. Translation: CASSLGGVGYNEQFF.

This chain uses TRBV7-6 with TRBJ2-7; a possible D gene is TRBD2 (5 bases). The V gene lost 1 base and the J gene lost 3 bases, with 13 bases spanning the gap. Germline CDR1 and CDR2: SGHVS and FNYEAQ. This CDR3 has 15 amino acids. CDR3 in amino acids: CASSLDPTRFYEQYF. CDR3 coding DNA: TGTGCCAGCAGCTTAGACCCAACTAGATTCTACGAGCAGTACTTC. The complete variable domain, with remaining parts taken from reference TRBV7-6 and TRBJ2-7, reads GAGVSQSPRYKVTKRGQDVALRCDPISGHVSLYWYRQALGQGPEFLTYFNYEAQQDKSGLPNDRFSAERPEGSISTLTIQRTEQRDSAMYRCASSLDPTRFYEQYFGPGTRLTVT.

The rearrangement joins TRBV14 to TRBJ1-3, with D possibly TRBD1 on 6 matching bases. V was pared by 3 bases and J by 2 bases, with 23 bases between. From germline, CDR1 is SGHDN and CDR2 FVKESK. This CDR3 contains 19 residues. Here the CDR3 reads CASSQEFPSSTGPGNTIYF. The CDR3, as DNA: TGTGCCAGCAGCCAGGAGTTCCCCTCATCGACAGGCCCTGGAAACACCATATATTTT.

The count of this clone is one. DNA of the CDR3: TGTGCCAGCAGCTTAGCCTCTGAAGCTTTCTTT. As protein: CASSLASEAFF. The chain is built from TRBV7-2 and TRBJ1-1; D uncertain. CDR3 length: 11 residues. Trimming stripped 0 bases from V and 6 bases from J, with 2 bases between. Germline CDR1 and CDR2: SGHTA and FQGNSA.

V usage is TRBV19 and J usage is TRBJ1-4; no firm D call. Germline-derived CDR1 and CDR2 are LNHDA and SQIVND (reference sequence). Trimming left V 5 bases short and J 0 bases short, with 10 bases between. The CDR3 is made up of 15 amino acids. The DNA for the CDR3 is TGTGCCAGTAGTCACCCCGGGGCAACTAATGAAAAACTGTTTTTT. Protein: CASSHPGATNEKLFF.

This clone showed up just a few times. The chain combines TRBV2 with TRBJ2-5; 8 bases are a match to TRBD2. Germline trimming cut 5 bases from V and 5 bases from J; bases unmatched to any gene: 10. The CDR3 runs 15 residues. Germline V gene lookup returns CDR1 SNHLY and CDR2 FYNNEI. The CDR3 DNA follows: TGTGCCAGCAGTTGGCCAGCGGGGGCTGGGGAGACCCAGTACTTC. This encodes CASSWPAGAGETQYF.

CDR3 DNA: TGTGCCACGAAGGGACAGGGGGCCGACACACGTGGCTACACCTTC. It translates to CATKGQGADTRGYTF. J is TRBJ1-2 and V is TRBV19; 12 nucleotides agree with TRBD1. CDR3 length: 15 residues. The V segment lost 10 bases and the J segment 7 bases; nucleotides outside the gene matches: 13. Germline V gives CDR1 LNHDA, CDR2 SQIVND (reference sequence).

The V call is TRBV9, the J call TRBJ2-2; D perhaps matches TRBD2 (5 bases). Deletions cut 0 bases from V and 8 bases from J, with 5 bases between. The CDR3 extends over 12 amino acids. Germline V CDR1 and CDR2: SGDLS, YYNGEE. The CDR3 DNA reads as TGTGCCAGCAGCGTAGCGGGGGGGGAGCTGTTTTTT. It specifies CASSVAGGELFF.

V usage is TRBV9 and J usage is TRBJ2-1, with 9 bases identical to TRBD2. V lost 2 bases and J lost 7; bases outside the gene matches: 1. Germline V gene data show CDR1 as SGDLS and CDR2 as YYNGEE. The CDR3 covers 13 residues. CDR3 DNA sequence: TGTGCCAGCAGCGTGGCGGGAGGGAATGAGCAGTTCTTC. This encodes CASSVAGGNEQFF.